This T cell receptor beta chain was captured in a study of CD8 T cells in ankylosing spondylitis. Study results and limitations: Seemingly distinctive of ankylosing spondylitis blood was a TCR beta motif formed by eight highly homologous variants. Disease-linked clones were CD8+ and relatively rare in peripheral blood.

This clonotype was detected a few times. What it recognizes is unknown. It was by quantitative 5'-RACE with molecular barcodes that TCR beta libraries were made. TCRdb recomputed calls from the 5' RACE reads with MiXCR, one row per CDR3 protein. The repertoire has under 950,000 distinct CDR3 sequences, around 19% of them found once; the top ten carry about a fifth. The CDR3 loop spans 14 amino acids. Trimming took 1 base from V and 4 from J, leaving 11 bases between them. Germline CDR1 SGHRS, CDR2 YFSETQ. This sequence was found in a male donor with ankylosing spondylitis. This chain uses TRBV5-1 with TRBJ1-1; maybe TRBD1 (6 bases). The specimen sequenced was blood, either unsorted or a sorted T cell fraction (not recorded which). The CDR3 DNA sequence: TGCGCCAGCAGCTTGACAGGGTTGGTCACTGAAGCTTTCTTT. Translated: CASSLTGLVTEAFF.